This T cell receptor beta chain was profiled in a study of T-cell reconstitution after alpha-beta-depleted transplantation in children (dated by TCRdb to the mid-2010s). As for the study more broadly: T-cell immune reconstitution after TCRalphabeta/CD19-depleted allogeneic hematopoietic cell transplantation in children was quantitatively tracked in the study by means of TCR repertoire profiling. On the study overall, not on this receptor specifically: The apparently early recovery of alphabetaT-cell counts about two months after transplant reportedly depended on only several hundred rapidly expanded clones that came from non-depleted graft cells. In some patients, the high TCRbeta diversity seen at day 60 was put down to recipient T cells and intrathymic progenitors that had survived conditioning. Hyperexpanded clone frequencies declined over subsequent months; after one year, T-cell counts and TCRbeta diversity were mostly attributed to newly produced T cells.

The library came from PCR. The sequencer was an Illumina HiSeq 2500. TCR library preparation used molecular barcoding, with unique molecular identifiers applied to normalize quantification of the TCRbeta repertoire. TCRdb cleaned the public reads at Q25 with fastp, built clones with MiXCR and kept in-frame beta chains. All rows with the same CDR3 protein become a single entry with the most common DNA and genes. For this sample there are approximately 97,000 distinct CDR3 sequences; around 7.8% appear just once. The top ten clones comprise roughly 15% of the sample. Trimming takes 4 bases from V and 4 bases from J, and the germline ends sit 13 bases apart. Reading from cysteine to phenylalanine, the CDR3 counts 14 amino acids. The retained sequence is limited to the CDR3, 42 bases, with the frame set at the first base. Taken from the germline V gene, the CDR1 and CDR2 loops are MNHEY and SVGEGT. A few counts support this clonotype. Its antigen remains undetermined. No clone much larger than this one lies a single base away; base qualities are absent.

This specimen's treatment or condition label, per the study, means: allogeneic hematopoietic cell transplantation with graft depleted of TCRalphabeta T cells and CD19 B cells. TCRalphabeta/CD19-depleted allogeneic hematopoietic cell grafts were given to the transplant recipients, all of whom were children. The sequence is built from TRBV6-2 or TRBV6-3 and TRBJ1-2; no D gene can be assigned with confidence. This clonotype was obtained from a boy between 2 and 10 years old with acute lymphoblastic leukemia, due to receive a stem cell transplant. Sample: PBMCs, taken before TCRalphabeta/CD19-depleted stem cell transplant. The DNA is as follows: TGTGCCAGCAGTTCAGCGCCAGAGATCTATGGCTACACCTTC. The encoded protein is CASSSAPEIYGYTF.